What follows are 4 T cell receptor beta chains derived from one specimen sequenced in a study of stem cell transplantation in POMP-related autoinflammatory disease. Sequencing was performed with immunoSEQ multiplex PCR; in TCRdb, only in-frame clones are kept and a portion is missing. Counted here are tens of thousands of clones, approximately 91% occurring once; the ten biggest clones make up about 0.66%. Source: CD4+ T cells from PBMCs, taken after stem cell transplantation. Every receptor here comes from a human patient with POMP-related autoinflammation and immune dysregulation (PRAID). Some T cells may originate from the graft donor.

The rearrangement joins TRBV14 to TRBJ1-1; no clear D. Germline V gives CDR1 SGHDN, CDR2 FVKESK. The ends were cut back, 1 base at V and 4 bases at J, with 10 bases in the middle. There are 14 residues in the CDR3. The CDR3 protein is CASSQVPVGTEAFF. Written as DNA, the CDR3 is TGTGCCAGCAGCCAAGTCCCAGTGGGCACTGAAGCTTTCTTT.

The gene calls are TRBV19 and TRBJ2-2; TRBD1 aligns across 8 bases. Germline V CDR1 and CDR2: LNHDA, SQIVND (reference sequence). The length of the CDR3 is 15 residues. Trimming took 3 bases from V and 2 from J; bases not matched to a gene: 2. Here the CDR3 reads CASSIQGANTGELFF. In nucleotides, the CDR3 is TGTGCCAGTAGTATCCAGGGGGCAAACACCGGGGAGCTGTTTTTT. The full variable domain, in which reference TRBV19 and TRBJ2-2 provide the parts outside the CDR3, is DGGITQSPKYLFRKEGQNVTLSCEQNLNHDAMYWYRQDPGQGLRLIYYSQIVNDFQKGDIAEGYSVSREKKESFPLTVTSAQKNPTAFYLCASSIQGANTGELFFGEGSRLTVL.

The chain carries TRBV5-1 and TRBJ2-3; D is uncertain. V dropped 0 bases and J dropped 2 bases, with 13 bases sitting between them. Germline values: CDR1 SGHRS, CDR2 YFSETQ. The CDR3 is 16 amino acids. The CDR3 nucleotides read TGCGCCAGCAGCTTGGGAATGAGGCCTCACACAGATACGCAGTATTTT. Its translation is CASSLGMRPHTDTQYF. The full variable domain, with the rest looked up from reference TRBV5-1 and TRBJ2-3, is KAGVTQTPRYLIKTRGQQVTLSCSPISGHRSVSWYQQTPGQGLQFLFEYFSETQRNKGNFPGRFSGRQFSNSRSEMNVSTLELGDSALYLCASSLGMRPHTDTQYFGPGTRLTVL.

The chain is built from TRBV7-6 and TRBJ2-2, with 8 positions matching TRBD1. In germline, CDR1 is SGHVS, CDR2 FNYEAQ. The V gene end was trimmed by 0 bases and the J gene end by 5 bases; junction bases not matched to a gene: 8. The CDR3 totals 17 residues. CDR3 protein: CASSLATGGTWTGELFF. The CDR3 DNA is TGTGCCAGCAGCTTAGCCACAGGGGGGACGTGGACCGGGGAGCTGTTTTTT.